The source of this TCR beta chain is a study of control samples from healthy donors and cancer patients. The method was immunoSEQ multiplex PCR; TCRdb's version includes in-frame clones alone and lacks a portion of them. This table holds roughly 86,000 clones, more than 85% found once. The length of the CDR3 is 17 residues. Germline values: CDR1 LNHNV, CDR2 YYDKDF (reference sequence). V lost 2 bases and J lost 1, with 18 bases in between. The sequenced material came from blood. The V gene is TRBV15, the J gene TRBJ2-7, with unresolved D. This clonotype was sampled from a woman aged 25 to 39 in good health. CDR3 sequence: CATSRHIAPPTSYEQYF. The CDR3 region has the DNA TGTGCCACCAGCAGACATATCGCTCCTCCGACTTCCTACGAGCAGTACTTC.